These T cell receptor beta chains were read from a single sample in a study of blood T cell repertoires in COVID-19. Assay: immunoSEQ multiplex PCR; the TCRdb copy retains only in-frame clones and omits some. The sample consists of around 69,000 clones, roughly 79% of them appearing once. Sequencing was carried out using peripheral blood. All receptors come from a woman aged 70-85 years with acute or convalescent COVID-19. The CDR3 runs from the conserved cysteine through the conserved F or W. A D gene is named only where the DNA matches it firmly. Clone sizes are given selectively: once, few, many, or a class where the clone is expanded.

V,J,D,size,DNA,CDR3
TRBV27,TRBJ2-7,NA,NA,TGTGCCAGCAGTTTGCGACTCCTCCGGTCCGAGCAGTACTTC,CASSLRLLRSEQYF
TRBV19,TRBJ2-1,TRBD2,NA,TGTGCCAGTAGCACGGGACTAGCTCTGAATGAGCAGTTCTTC,CASSTGLALNEQFF
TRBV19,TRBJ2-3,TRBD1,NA,TGTGCCAGTAGCCCATCTACAGGGGGCACAGATACGCAGTATTTT,CASSPSTGGTDTQYF
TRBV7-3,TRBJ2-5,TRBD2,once,TGTGCCAGCAGCCCGGGACTAGCGGGAACCCAAGAGACCCAGTACTTC,CASSPGLAGTQETQYF
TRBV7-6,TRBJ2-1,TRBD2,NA,TGTGCCAGCAGCTTAGCGGCGGGAGGGGGCAATGAGCAGTTCTTC,CASSLAAGGGNEQFF
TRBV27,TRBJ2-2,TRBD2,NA,TGTGCCAGCAGTCAGAATAGCGGGATTACCACCGGGGAGCTGTTTTTT,CASSQNSGITTGELFF
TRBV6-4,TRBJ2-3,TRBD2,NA,TGTGCCAGCAGGACTAGCGAAGGTAGCACAGATACGCAGTATTTT,CASRTSEGSTDTQYF
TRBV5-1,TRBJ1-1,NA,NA,TGCGCCAGCAGCTTAATTTCACAGGTGAACACTGAAGCTTTCTTT,CASSLISQVNTEAFF
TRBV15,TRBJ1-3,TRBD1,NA,TGTGCCACCAGCAACACGGGGACAGGGGTTCGAAACACCATATATTTT,CATSNTGTGVRNTIYF
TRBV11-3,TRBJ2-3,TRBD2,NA,TGTGCCAGCAGCTTAGGGCTTGTAGCGGGGGCCACAGATACGCAGTATTTT,CASSLGLVAGATDTQYF
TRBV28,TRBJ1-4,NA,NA,TGTGCCAGCAGTTTGGGAGGTCGTAATGAAAAACTGTTTTTT,CASSLGGRNEKLFF
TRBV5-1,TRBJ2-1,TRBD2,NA,TGCGCCAGCAGAAAGAGCGGGGGAGACTACAATGAGCAGTTCTTC,CASRKSGGDYNEQFF
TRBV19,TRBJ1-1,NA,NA,TGTGCCAGTAGTATAAATAAGAACACTGAAGCTTTCTTT,CASSINKNTEAFF
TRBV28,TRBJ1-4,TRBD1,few,TGTGCCAGCAGTTCCCAGGGACAGGGGGGACTAAATGAAAAACTGTTTTTT,CASSSQGQGGLNEKLFF
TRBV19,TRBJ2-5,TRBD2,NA,TGTGCCAGTAGCCTGACCCGAGAGTGGGGGGAGGGAGAGACCCAGTACTTC,CASSLTREWGEGETQYF
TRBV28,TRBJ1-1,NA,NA,TGTGCCAGCAGATCCAGGGTGGGGACTGAAGCTTTCTTT,CASRSRVGTEAFF
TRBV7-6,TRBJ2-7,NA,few,TGTGCCAGCAGCCTTGTGGCGGGTTACTACGAGCAGTACTTC,CASSLVAGYYEQYF
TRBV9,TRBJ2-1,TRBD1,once,TGTGCCAGCAGTTCCTTAGGGGCCAGGGGGCTACGAAATGAGCAGTTCTTC,CASSSLGARGLRNEQFF
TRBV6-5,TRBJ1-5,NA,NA,TGTGCCAGCAGTCCCAGGACAACGAATCAGCCCCAGCATTTT,CASSPRTTNQPQHF
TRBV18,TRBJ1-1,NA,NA,TGTGCCAGCTCACCAGTCAGACAGAACACTGAAGCTTTCTTT,CASSPVRQNTEAFF
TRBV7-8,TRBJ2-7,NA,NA,TGTGCCAGCAGCTTAGCACAGGGAAAGGAGCAGTACTTC,CASSLAQGKEQYF
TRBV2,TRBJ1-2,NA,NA,TGTGCCAGCCTTCGACAGGTGCTTAACTATGGCTACACCTTC,CASLRQVLNYGYTF
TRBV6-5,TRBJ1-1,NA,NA,TGTGCCAGCACCCCCACCACGGGGTTGGGTGAAGCTTTCTTT,CASTPTTGLGEAFF
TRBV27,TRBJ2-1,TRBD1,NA,TGTGCCAGCAGTTTCGGACTACAGGGGGACCATGAGCAGTTCTTC,CASSFGLQGDHEQFF
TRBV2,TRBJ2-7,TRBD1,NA,TGTGCCAGCAGTGAGGGACAGGACGCCTACGAGCAGTACTTC,CASSEGQDAYEQYF
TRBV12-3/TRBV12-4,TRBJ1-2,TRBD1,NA,TGTGCCAGCAGGTCAGGGGGTAACTATGGCTACACCTTC,CASRSGGNYGYTF
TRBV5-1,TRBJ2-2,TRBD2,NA,TGCGCCAGCAGCCCCACGGGACTAGCGGGAGCCGGGGAGCTGTTTTTT,CASSPTGLAGAGELFF
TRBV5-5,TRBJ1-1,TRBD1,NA,TGTGCCAGCAGCTTTCTCCGGGACAGGGGAGGGTGGTTGGAAGCTTTCTTT,CASSFLRDRGGWLEAFF
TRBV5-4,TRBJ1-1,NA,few,TGTGCCAGCAGCTACCGACAGACCATGAACACTGAAGCTTTCTTT,CASSYRQTMNTEAFF
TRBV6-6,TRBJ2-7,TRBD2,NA,TGTGCCAGCACTGGACTAGCGGGAGGATCCTACGAGCAGTACTTC,CASTGLAGGSYEQYF
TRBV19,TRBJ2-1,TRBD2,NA,TGTGCCACCTCCCCGCCTAGCGGGAGCTACAATGAGCAGTTCTTC,CATSPPSGSYNEQFF
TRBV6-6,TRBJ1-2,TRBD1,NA,TGTGCCAGCAGTACCGGGACAGGGGCCCATGGCTACACCTTC,CASSTGTGAHGYTF